The 24 T cell receptor beta chains presented below share a single source sample, sequenced in a study of blood T cell repertoires in COVID-19. Measured with immunoSEQ multiplex PCR; TCRdb has only the in-frame clones, and not every one. This table holds about 150,000 clones, 65% to 90% found once. Sequencing input: peripheral blood. Every receptor here comes from a woman aged 55-75 years with COVID-19, enrolled during active disease.

The chain couples TRBV4-2 to TRBJ2-2; D is possibly TRBD2 (5 bases). This CDR3 is built from 15 residues. The V end lost 5 bases, the J end lost 1 base, and 11 bases lay between the germline ends. Germline CDR1 reads LGHNA; CDR2 reads YNFKEQ. DNA of the CDR3: TGTGCCAGCAGCGTAAGCCGGGGGAACACCGGGGAGCTGTTTTTT. Translated: CASSVSRGNTGELFF.

The genes are TRBV28 and TRBJ1-2, with D perhaps TRBD1 (5 bases). Germline V gene data show CDR1 as MDHEN and CDR2 as SYDVKM. Trimming took 4 bases from V and 3 from J, leaving 18 bases between them. The CDR3 totals 16 residues. CDR3 sequence: CASSSGTRWGDYGYTF. CDR3 DNA: TGTGCCAGCAGTTCCGGGACGAGATGGGGGGACTATGGCTACACCTTC.

The gene calls are TRBV7-3 and TRBJ2-3, with 14 bases matching TRBD2. V shed 5 bases and J 7 bases; nucleotides not matched to a gene: 5. Looked up from germline, CDR1 is SGHTA and CDR2 is FQGTGA. This CDR3 has 15 amino acids. CDR3 bases: TGTGCCAGCAGCCCCGGGACTAGCGGGGGAAATACGCAGTATTTT. Translation gives CASSPGTSGGNTQYF.

This clone showed up just once. The chain couples TRBV9 to TRBJ1-3; D perhaps matches TRBD1 (6 bases). CDR1 SGDLS and CDR2 YYNGEE come from the germline V gene. The CDR3 runs 15 residues. Trimming removed 2 bases from V and 0 bases from J, with 9 bases in between. The CDR3 region is CASSVTGNSGNTIYF. DNA for the CDR3: TGTGCCAGCAGCGTGACAGGAAACTCTGGAAACACCATATATTTT. Full variable domain (rest looked up from reference TRBV9 and TRBJ1-3): DSGVTQTPKHLITATGQRVTLRCSPRSGDLSVYWYQQSLDQGLQFLIQYYNGEERAKGNILERFSAQQFPDLHSELNLSSLELGDSALYFCASSVTGNSGNTIYFGEGSWLTVV.

This clone was detected once. The V and J genes are TRBV5-1 and TRBJ2-5; D is perhaps TRBD1 (6 bases). Germline V lookup: CDR1 SGHRS, CDR2 YFSETQ. This CDR3 is built from 16 residues. V shed 7 bases and J shed 4 bases, with 23 bases lying between them. The CDR3 protein is CASRRDTRFITETQYF. CDR3 DNA: TGCGCCAGCCGAAGGGACACAAGATTTATAACAGAGACCCAGTACTTC.

This clone occurred a few times. The gene calls are TRBV5-4 and TRBJ1-5; tentatively, D is TRBD1 (6 bases). Germline V CDR1 and CDR2: SGHNT, YYREEE (reference sequence). V gave up 5 bases and J gave up 0 bases, with 18 bases separating them. CDR3 length: 17 residues. Here the CDR3 reads CASRGGGLDCSNQPQHF. The CDR3 coding sequence is TGTGCCAGCAGGGGAGGGGGACTGGACTGTAGCAATCAGCCCCAGCATTTT.

The CDR3 loop is CASSFSFGTGGFRETQYF. The CDR3 coding sequence is TGCGCCAGCAGCTTCTCTTTTGGGACAGGGGGCTTTCGAGAGACCCAGTACTTC. The rearrangement links TRBV5-1 to TRBJ2-5; 12 nucleotides line up with TRBD1. CDR3 length: 18 residues. V gave up 2 bases and J gave up 4 bases; unmatched junction bases: 12. The germline CDR1 and CDR2 sequences are SGHRS and YFSETQ. The whole variable domain, remainder taken from reference TRBV5-1 and TRBJ2-5, is KAGVTQTPRYLIKTRGQQVTLSCSPISGHRSVSWYQQTPGQGLQFLFEYFSETQRNKGNFPGRFSGRQFSNSRSEMNVSTLELGDSALYLCASSFSFGTGGFRETQYFGPGTRLLVL.

The chain joins TRBV18 to TRBJ2-1, with 9 bases that match TRBD1. There are 15 residues in the CDR3. Germline CDR1 reads KGHSH; CDR2 reads LQKENI. The trim removed 5 bases at V and 4 bases at J, leaving 6 bases unmatched. The CDR3: CASSVQGAAYNEQFF. In nucleotides, the CDR3 is TGTGCCAGCTCAGTACAGGGGGCGGCTTACAATGAGCAGTTCTTC.

The rearrangement links TRBV18 to TRBJ1-6, with 8 bases matching TRBD1. Germline V gene data show CDR1 as KGHSH and CDR2 as LQKENI. V was pared by 4 bases and J by 5 bases, with 16 bases of the junction left unmatched. The CDR3 covers 19 residues. DNA of the CDR3: TGTGCCAGCTCACGTGACAGGGGACCTTATACCGCCGATAATTCACCCCTCCACTTT. It is translated as CASSRDRGPYTADNSPLHF.

V and J are TRBV7-9 and TRBJ1-3, with D hard to call. Trimming cost V 7 bases and J 4 bases, with 17 bases left between them. CDR1 SEHNR and CDR2 FQNEAQ come from the germline V gene (reference sequence). The CDR3 extends over 15 amino acids. This CDR3 is CASTSGSGGGNTIYF. The DNA for the CDR3 is TGTGCCAGCACCTCCGGCTCCGGAGGGGGAAACACCATATATTTT.

The chain combines TRBV28 with TRBJ1-3, with D perhaps TRBD1 (6 bases). The CDR3 has 14 amino acids. The germline gives CDR1 MDHEN, CDR2 SYDVKM. The V end lost 5 bases, the J end lost 5 bases, and 13 bases lay between the germline ends. CDR3: CASSPRGLRNTIYF. CDR3 nucleotides: TGTGCCAGCAGTCCCAGGGGATTGAGAAACACCATATATTTT.

V usage is TRBV27 and J usage is TRBJ2-3; TRBD2 agrees at 15 bases. V was clipped by 9 bases and J by 6 bases; unmatched bases: 13. Germline CDR1 MNHEY, CDR2 SMNVEV (reference sequence). This CDR3 region has 17 residues. The CDR3 protein is CASSGTSGRRSSDTQYF. CDR3 DNA: TGTGCCAGTTCCGGGACTAGCGGGAGGCGTAGTTCTGATACGCAGTATTTT.

This chain links TRBV15 with TRBJ2-6, with D possibly matching TRBD1 (6 bases). The CDR3 consists of 16 residues. Germline-derived CDR1 and CDR2 are LNHNV and YYDKDF (reference sequence). V was trimmed by 4 bases and J by 4 bases, leaving 14 bases between them. The CDR3 sequence is CATSKRQGPGANVLTF. The CDR3, as DNA: TGTGCCACCAGCAAGCGGCAGGGGCCCGGGGCCAACGTCCTGACTTTC.

V usage is TRBV7-9 and J usage is TRBJ1-1; D gene unclear. Germline CDR1 and CDR2: SEHNR and FQNEAQ (reference sequence). The CDR3 length is 14 residues. Trimming left V 5 bases short and J 1 base short, with 11 bases between. The CDR3 sequence: CASSAGGRNTEAFF. The CDR3 DNA sequence: TGTGCCAGCAGCGCGGGTGGACGGAACACTGAAGCTTTCTTT.

The chain couples TRBV6-5 to TRBJ2-2; a possible D gene is TRBD2 (6 bases). The length of the CDR3 is 13 residues. Germline V lookup: CDR1 MNHEY, CDR2 SVGAGI. V lost 7 bases to trimming and J lost 3 bases, with 9 bases between them. The CDR3 loop reads CASTRGYTGELFF. For the CDR3, the DNA is TGTGCCAGCACGCGGGGATACACCGGGGAGCTGTTTTTT.

The chain carries TRBV6-2 or TRBV6-3 and TRBJ1-2, with 7 bases aligning to TRBD1. The germline V gene has CDR1 MNHEY and CDR2 SVGEGT. The V segment lost 5 bases and the J segment 5 bases; nucleotides outside the gene matches: 14. The CDR3 runs 16 residues. The CDR3 protein is CASSKRTGLRSYGYTF. Here the CDR3 DNA reads TGTGCCAGCAGTAAACGGACAGGCCTTAGGAGTTATGGCTACACCTTC.

V usage is TRBV5-1 and J usage is TRBJ2-7; D gene unclear. The germline V gene has CDR1 SGHRS and CDR2 YFSETQ. The CDR3 has 15 residues. Between the trimmed V and J ends, which lost 4 bases and 0 bases, there was a span of 14 bases. The CDR3 loop is CASSPAGRSSYEQYF. The CDR3 region has the DNA TGCGCCAGCAGCCCGGCTGGGCGTTCCTCCTACGAGCAGTACTTC.

The chain links TRBV27 to TRBJ1-5, with D perhaps matching TRBD1 (6 bases). Between the trimmed V and J ends, which lost 2 bases and 5 bases, there was a span of 7 bases. This CDR3 has 13 residues. CDR1 MNHEY and CDR2 SMNVEV come from the germline V gene (reference sequence). The CDR3 reads CASSLRGYQPQHF. CDR3 coding DNA: TGTGCCAGCAGTTTAAGGGGGTATCAGCCCCAGCATTTT.

The rearrangement links TRBV5-5 to TRBJ1-4, with 7 positions matching TRBD1. The CDR3 is 15 residues long. Losses at the gene ends were 5 bases for V and 0 bases for J; bases not matched to a gene: 4. Per the germline V gene, CDR1 is SGHKS and CDR2 is YYEKEE (reference sequence). The CDR3 protein is CASRTGFPTNEKLFF. The DNA for the CDR3 is TGTGCCAGCAGGACAGGGTTCCCAACTAATGAAAAACTGTTTTTT.

This rearrangement joins TRBV9 to TRBJ2-7; 8 bases are shared with TRBD2. CDR1 is SGDLS, CDR2 YYNGEE, per germline. There are 14 residues in the CDR3. With V trimmed by 2 bases and J by 2 bases, 3 bases remained unmatched. As DNA, the CDR3 is TGTGCCAGCAGCGTTAGCGGGACTGCCTACGAGCAGTACTTC. Translated: CASSVSGTAYEQYF.

The chain combines TRBV7-3 with TRBJ2-1; 12 bases match TRBD2. V lost 5 bases, J lost 8 bases, and 7 bases stayed unmatched. There are 15 residues in the CDR3. CDR1 and CDR2 (germline): SGHTA, FQGTGA. Written as DNA, the CDR3 is TGTGCCAGCAGCCCCCTAGCGGGGGGGCGGGATGAGCAGTTCTTC. Translating it yields CASSPLAGGRDEQFF.

The CDR3 bases are TGTGCCAGCTCACCACCCGGGACACTAACCGGGGAGCTGTTTTTT. Translated, it gives CASSPPGTLTGELFF. The chain has TRBV18 and TRBJ2-2; D perhaps matches TRBD1 (6 bases). The ends were cut back, 0 bases at V and 5 bases at J, with 10 bases in the middle. Germline V lookup: CDR1 KGHSH, CDR2 LQKENI. This CDR3 has 15 amino acids.

The chain carries TRBV5-4 and TRBJ1-2; 7 positions match TRBD1. The germline gives CDR1 SGHNT, CDR2 YYREEE (reference sequence). This CDR3 is 14 amino acids long. After removal of 1 base from V and 4 bases from J, the junction contained 4 bases not matched to a gene. The CDR3 is CASSLKGQVYGYTF. CDR3 DNA: TGTGCCAGCAGCTTGAAAGGACAGGTCTATGGCTACACCTTC.

The V and J genes are TRBV25-1 and TRBJ1-5, with D possibly being TRBD1 (5 bases). The V gene lost 2 bases and the J gene lost 10 bases, with 12 bases spanning the gap. This CDR3 is 13 amino acids long. CDR1 MGHDK and CDR2 SYGVNS come from the germline V gene. In DNA, the CDR3 is TGTGCCAGCAGTGAAGGGGGGAGTGAACCCCAGCATTTT. Translating gives CASSEGGSEPQHF.